Below are 11 T cell receptor beta chains sequenced from a single sample in a study of read filtering for tumor transcriptome and immune sequencing. This library used about 360 ng RNA and molecular barcoded adaptors spanning alpha/delta and beta/gamma chains. From the reads, TCRdb called clonotypes with MiXCR, one entry per CDR3 protein. The profile shows 75,000 to 95,000 distinct CDR3 sequences, 20% to 25% of them singletons. Sequences were obtained from a population of CD138-negative cells sorted from bone marrow. The receptors stem from a donor aged 40 or older with multiple myeloma.

The chain carries TRBV2 and TRBJ2-5, with D possibly matching TRBD2 (5 bases). Deletions cut 4 bases from V and 9 bases from J, with 15 bases between. The CDR3 covers 13 residues. CDR1 is SNHLY, CDR2 FYNNEI, per germline. DNA for the CDR3: TGTGCCAGCAGTGCAGAGGGAGTGATGGCCCAGTACTTC. This translates into CASSAEGVMAQYF.

This clonotype was seen many times. The V call is TRBV6-8, the J call TRBJ1-4; no reliable D call. Trimming left V 9 bases short and J 11 bases short, with 10 bases between. Germline V gene lookup returns CDR1 MNHGY and CDR2 SAAAGT. This CDR3 is 10 amino acids long. The CDR3 spells CARRTGKLFF. CDR3 sequence (DNA): TGTGCCAGACGGACGGGGAAACTGTTTTTT.

By sample share, this clonotype is medium-sized. V gene TRBV19 combines with J gene TRBJ2-1; maybe TRBD1 (5 bases). V was shortened by 6 bases and J by 4 bases, with 10 bases between the two germline ends. The CDR3 length is 13 residues. The V gene's germline CDR1 is LNHDA and CDR2 SQIVND (reference sequence). The CDR3 sequence: CASSVTAYNEQFF. CDR3 DNA: TGTGCCAGTAGCGTGACAGCTTACAATGAGCAGTTCTTC.

In this sample, this clonotype turned up many times. The chain couples TRBV7-9 to TRBJ2-1, with TRBD1 matching over 7 bases. CDR1 is SEHNR and CDR2 is FQNEAQ in the germline V gene (reference sequence). The CDR3 is 15 residues long. V lost 4 bases, J lost 8 bases, and 11 bases stayed unmatched. In DNA, the CDR3 is TGTGCCAGCAGCTCCAAACAGGGGAATAGGGATGAGCAGTTCTTC. Amino acid sequence: CASSSKQGNRDEQFF.

Ten or more counts support this clonotype. This chain links TRBV28 with TRBJ2-6; D unclear. CDR1 and CDR2 from the germline V gene are MDHEN and SYDVKM. The CDR3 covers 16 residues. The V end was cut by 6 bases, the J end by 0 bases, with 12 bases between. CDR3 DNA sequence: TGTGCCAGCAGCTCCGCCGTTAACTCTGGGGCCAACGTCCTGACTTTC. It translates to CASSSAVNSGANVLTF.

Many counts were recorded for this clonotype. This chain joins TRBV2 and TRBJ1-5; D is uncertain. V gave up 3 bases and J gave up 6 bases, with 3 bases separating them. CDR1 and CDR2 (germline): SNHLY, FYNNEI. The CDR3 extends over 11 amino acids. The CDR3 nucleotides are TGTGCCAGCAGTGACGGTCAGCCCCAGCATTTT. Translation: CASSDGQPQHF.

This clonotype was recorded many times. V is TRBV28 and J is TRBJ1-1; weak D call: TRBD1 (6 bases). Trimming stripped 8 bases from V and 0 bases from J, with 19 bases between. Germline CDR1 and CDR2: MDHEN and SYDVKM. This CDR3 has 16 residues. The CDR3 bases are TGTGCCAGCCCCCCCAGGGGCGCGGGTCTGAACACTGAAGCTTTCTTT. Translating gives CASPPRGAGLNTEAFF.

Of note for this clonotype: The CDR3 carries no conserved terminal phenylalanine or tryptophan, so it likely arises from a read error. The chain couples TRBV28 to TRBJ1-2; no reliable D call. Germline V lookup: CDR1 MDHEN, CDR2 SYDVKM. V was trimmed by 11 bases and J by 5 bases, leaving 12 bases between them. The CDR3 length is 11 residues. CDR3 in amino acids: CAVPQVYGYTL. CDR3 bases: TGTGCCGTACCCCAGGTGTATGGCTACACCCTC.

With regard to this clonotype: This may arise from a read error, as a much more abundant clone is one base away. V and J are TRBV5-6 and TRBJ2-3; D not resolved. Germline-derived CDR1 and CDR2 are SGHDT and YYEEEE. The CDR3 has 11 amino acids. The CDR3 region is CANSVTDTQYF. CDR3 nucleotide sequence: TGTGCCAACAGCGTCACAGATACGCAGTATTTT. The full variable domain, in which reference TRBV5-6 and TRBJ2-3 provide the parts outside the CDR3, is DAGVTQSPTHLIKTRGQQVTLRCSPKSGHDTVSWYQQALGQGPQFIFQYYEEEERQRGNFPDRFSGHQFPNYSSELNVNALLLGDSALYLCANSVTDTQYFGPGTRLTVL.

Notes on this clonotype: This may stem from a read error, because a much larger clone lies one nucleotide away. The V and J genes are TRBV5-1 and TRBJ2-7; D is possibly TRBD2 (5 bases). This CDR3 is 14 amino acids long. Trimming removed 4 bases from V and 3 bases from J, with 14 bases in between. The germline gives CDR1 SGHRS, CDR2 YFSETQ. The chain's CDR3 is CASSAMPGCYEQYF. CDR3 nucleotide sequence: TGCGCCAGCAGCGCTATGCCGGGGTGCTACGAGCAGTACTTC.

This clonotype was counted at least ten times. V is TRBV20-1 and J is TRBJ1-6; the match to TRBD1 covers 7 bases. CDR3 length: 14 amino acids. CDR1 is DFQATT, CDR2 SNEGSKA, per germline (reference sequence). V lost 2 bases, J lost 9 bases, and 7 bases stayed unmatched. As DNA, the CDR3 is TGCAGTGCTAGACCAGGACAGGCGGGTTCACCCCTCCACTTT. Its protein product is CSARPGQAGSPLHF.